The T cell receptor beta chain under discussion was sequenced for a study of CD8+ T cells in alopecia areata. Overall study findings and caveats: Having just one nonresponder leaves the connection between baseline CD8+ expansion and response unresolved.

In each case, RNA was isolated and then reverse transcribed into cDNA as the sequencing template. This table comes from immunoSEQ multiplex PCR, and its TCRdb copy is limited to in-frame clones, with some not included. Altogether about 120,000 clones are present, around 60% being singletons, with the ten largest covering around 6%. Only a few counts were recorded for this clone. Antigen: not known. Germline CDR1 SGHTA, CDR2 FQGTGA. V was clipped by 2 bases and J by 4 bases, with 12 bases between them. The CDR3 is made up of 15 amino acids. Treatment given: oral pan-JAK inhibitor, 5-10 mg twice daily. Here the sequenced sample was CD4+ T cells sorted from blood, taken at week 4, from a patient treated with tofacitinib. The clonotype was recovered from a human donor with alopecia areata. The chain employs TRBV7-3 and TRBJ2-1; possible D gene TRBD2, 6 bases. The CDR3 DNA sequence: TGTGCCAGCAGCTTAGGGACTGGAACGTACAATGAGCAGTTCTTC. It translates to CASSLGTGTYNEQFF.